The entry below describes one TCR beta chain. The CDR3 covers 15 residues. V was pared by 0 bases and J by 3 bases, with 13 bases between. From germline, CDR1 is SGDLS and CDR2 YYNGEE. How the authors handled the data: Cell counts per sample came from amplifying reference gene primers. Some clones are missing from TCRdb's copy, which holds only in-frame ones; the method was immunoSEQ multiplex PCR. The V and J calls and clone size are taken from that table; D and trimming were inferred from the DNA. Among a few hundred thousand clones listed, about 85% were seen once. This sample is part of a study of blood T cell repertoires in COVID-19. Background on the study: From T cells, B-cell-depleted T cells, or PBMCs came the material, which was cDNA or gDNA.

Material for sequencing was peripheral blood. V usage is TRBV9 and J usage is TRBJ2-7; D possibly corresponds to TRBD1 (5 bases). This clonotype was sampled from a woman in her late teens or twenties with acute or convalescent COVID-19. The chain's CDR3 is CASSVGLGANYEQYF. CDR3 nucleotides: TGTGCCAGCAGCGTAGGGCTAGGGGCGAACTACGAGCAGTACTTC. The whole variable domain, remainder taken from reference TRBV9 and TRBJ2-7, is DSGVTQTPKHLITATGQRVTLRCSPRSGDLSVYWYQQSLDQGLQFLIQYYNGEERAKGNILERFSAQQFPDLHSELNLSSLELGDSALYFCASSVGLGANYEQYFGPGTRLTVT.